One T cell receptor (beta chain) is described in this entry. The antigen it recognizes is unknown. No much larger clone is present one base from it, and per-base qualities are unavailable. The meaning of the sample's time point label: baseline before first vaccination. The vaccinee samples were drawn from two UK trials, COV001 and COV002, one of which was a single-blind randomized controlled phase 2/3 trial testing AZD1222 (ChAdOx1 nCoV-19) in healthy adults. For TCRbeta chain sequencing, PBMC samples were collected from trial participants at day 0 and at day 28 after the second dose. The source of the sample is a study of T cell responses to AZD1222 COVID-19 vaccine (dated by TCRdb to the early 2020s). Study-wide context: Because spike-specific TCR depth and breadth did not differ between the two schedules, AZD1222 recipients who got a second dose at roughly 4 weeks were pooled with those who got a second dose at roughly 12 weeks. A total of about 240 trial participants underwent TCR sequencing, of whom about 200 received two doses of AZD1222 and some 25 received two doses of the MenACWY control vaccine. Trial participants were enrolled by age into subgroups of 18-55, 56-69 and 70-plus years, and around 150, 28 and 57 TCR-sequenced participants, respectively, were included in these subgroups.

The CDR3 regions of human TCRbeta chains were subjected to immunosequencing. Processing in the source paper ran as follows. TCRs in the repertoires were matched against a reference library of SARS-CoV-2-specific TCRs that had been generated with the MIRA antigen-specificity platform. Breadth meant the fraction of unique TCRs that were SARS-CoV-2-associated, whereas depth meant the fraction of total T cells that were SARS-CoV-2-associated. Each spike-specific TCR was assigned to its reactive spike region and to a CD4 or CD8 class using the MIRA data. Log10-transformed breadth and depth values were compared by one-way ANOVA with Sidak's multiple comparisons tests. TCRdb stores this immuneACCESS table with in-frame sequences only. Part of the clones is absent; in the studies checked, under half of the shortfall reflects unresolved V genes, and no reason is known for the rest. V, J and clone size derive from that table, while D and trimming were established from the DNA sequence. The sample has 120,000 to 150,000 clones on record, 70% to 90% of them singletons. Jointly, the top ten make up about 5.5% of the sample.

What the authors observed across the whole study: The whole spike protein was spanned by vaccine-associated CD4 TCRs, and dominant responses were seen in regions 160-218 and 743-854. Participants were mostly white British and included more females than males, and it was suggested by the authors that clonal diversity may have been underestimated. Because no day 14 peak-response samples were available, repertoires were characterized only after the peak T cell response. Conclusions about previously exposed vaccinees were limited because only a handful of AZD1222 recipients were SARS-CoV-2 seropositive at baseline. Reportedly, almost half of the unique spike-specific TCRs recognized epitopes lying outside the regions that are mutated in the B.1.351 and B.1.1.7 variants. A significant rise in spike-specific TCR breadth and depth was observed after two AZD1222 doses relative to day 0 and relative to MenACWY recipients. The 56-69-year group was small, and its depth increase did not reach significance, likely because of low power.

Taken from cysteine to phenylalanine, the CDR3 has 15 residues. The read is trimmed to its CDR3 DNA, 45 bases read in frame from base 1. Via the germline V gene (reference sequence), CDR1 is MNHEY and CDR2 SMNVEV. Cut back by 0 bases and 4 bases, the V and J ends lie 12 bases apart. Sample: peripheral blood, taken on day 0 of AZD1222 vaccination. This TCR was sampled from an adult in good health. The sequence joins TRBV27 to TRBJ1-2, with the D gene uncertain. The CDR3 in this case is CASSLSVDGLYGYTF. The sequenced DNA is TGTGCCAGCAGTTTATCGGTTGACGGCCTCTATGGCTACACCTTC.